The clone carrying this T cell receptor (beta chain) was seen at least ten times. Antigen: not known. Germline V gene data show CDR1 as MNHEY and CDR2 as SVGAGI. The V end lost 0 bases, the J end lost 0 bases, and 6 bases lay between the germline ends. This CDR3 is built from 14 residues. The sample is drawn from a study of CD8 T cells in ankylosing spondylitis. Findings and caveats of the study: Made up of under ten highly homologous variants, a TCR beta motif appeared characteristic of ankylosing spondylitis blood. Within matched ankylosing spondylitis synovial fluid, disease-linked clones were reportedly significantly enriched. Disease-linked clones bore a CD8+ phenotype, appearing relatively rarely in peripheral blood.

For TCR beta, libraries came from quantitative 5'-RACE with molecular barcodes. TCRdb reprocessed the 5' RACE reads via MiXCR and lists one record per CDR3 protein. The repertoire consists of fewer than 250,000 distinct CDR3 sequences, with over 9.5% occurring once and the leading ten covering 2.6%. V and J are TRBV6-5 and TRBJ2-7; D gene ambiguous. The source is a male donor with ankylosing spondylitis or in good health (not recorded which). Input material: blood, either unsorted or a sorted T cell fraction (not recorded which). CDR3 in amino acids: CASSYSGPSYEQYF. The CDR3 bases are TGTGCCAGCAGTTACTCGGGCCCCTCCTACGAGCAGTACTTC.